Presented here are 9 T cell receptor beta chains from one specimen sequenced in a study of T cell repertoires in cytomegalovirus infection. One entry per CDR3 protein, called by TCRdb with MiXCR from the reads. The sample carries some 560,000 distinct CDR3 sequences, around 40% recorded once. Antigen specificity for these receptors is unknown. The sequences come from cultured PBMCs, collected from culture after CMV antigen stimulation. The origin of the receptors is a human donor in good health (CMV status not recorded). Some clones in this sample may be carry-over from other donors' samples.

In its sample, this clonotype was seen a few times. The chain joins TRBV7-9 to TRBJ2-7, with a weak D call TRBD2 (5 bases). Between the trimmed V and J ends, which lost 2 bases and 7 bases, there was a span of 15 bases. The germline gives CDR1 SEHNR, CDR2 FQNEAQ (reference sequence). The CDR3 is made up of 14 amino acids. The CDR3 spells CASSLTRELGEQYF. CDR3 coding DNA: TGTGCCAGCAGCTTAACGAGGGAACTCGGGGAGCAGTACTTC.

The count of this clonotype is one. The rearrangement links TRBV7-9 to TRBJ1-1, with 8 bases fitting TRBD1. V shed 5 bases, J shed 6 bases, and the junction held 8 bases outside the gene matches. This CDR3 has 14 amino acids. The V gene's germline CDR1 is SEHNR and CDR2 FQNEAQ (reference sequence). CDR3: CASSPTTGAPEAFF. The DNA for the CDR3 is TGTGCCAGCAGCCCCACGACAGGGGCCCCTGAAGCTTTCTTT.

The chain carries TRBV18 and TRBJ2-1; TRBD1 matches 8 bases. Trimming removed 3 bases from V and 8 bases from J; junction bases left unmatched: 6. Germline CDR1 and CDR2: KGHSH and LQKENI. The CDR3 has 14 residues. The CDR3 loop is CASSPSTGDHEQFF. In nucleotides, the CDR3 is TGTGCCAGCTCACCGTCGACAGGGGACCATGAGCAGTTCTTC.

This clonotype was detected a few times. CDR3 bases: TGTGCCAGCAGCTCTCCTAGAGATACGCAGTATTTT. Translating gives CASSSPRDTQYF. The chain has TRBV7-2 and TRBJ2-3; D unresolved. The V end was cut by 4 bases, the J end by 5 bases, with 7 bases between. This CDR3 has 12 residues. Per germline, CDR1 SGHTA and CDR2 FQGNSA.

J is TRBJ2-3 and V is TRBV30; unclear D gene. The CDR3 totals 15 residues. Trimming removed 0 bases from V and 0 bases from J, with 10 bases in between. Germline assignment: CDR1 GTSNPN and CDR2 SVGIG (reference sequence). CDR3 loop: CAWSVLSISTDTQYF. CDR3 coding DNA: TGTGCCTGGAGTGTGCTGAGCATCAGCACAGATACGCAGTATTTT.

The chain links TRBV11-1 to TRBJ1-1, with 7 bases fitting TRBD1. Trimming took 3 bases from V and 5 from J; bases not matched to a gene: 6. This CDR3 comprises 14 residues. Germline V gene sequence: CDR1 SGHAT, CDR2 FQDESV (reference sequence). The CDR3 protein is CASSFAGTVTEAFF. The CDR3 region has the DNA TGTGCCAGCAGCTTCGCGGGGACAGTGACTGAAGCTTTCTTT.

This clonotype turned up a few times. The CDR3 reads CASSQDIAGGLLGNEQYF. In DNA, the CDR3 is TGCGCCAGCAGCCAAGATATAGCGGGAGGCCTCCTGGGGAACGAGCAGTACTTC. The chain is built from TRBV4-3 and TRBJ2-7; 10 bases line up with TRBD2. With V trimmed by 0 bases and J by 5 bases, 13 bases remained unmatched. The CDR3 covers 18 residues. From germline, CDR1 is LGHNA and CDR2 YSLEER.

In this sample, this clonotype turned up a few times. The genes are TRBV7-2 and TRBJ2-4; 9 bases are shared with TRBD1. Trimming at V came to 5 bases and at J to 6 bases, leaving 23 bases not matched to a gene. CDR1 is SGHTA and CDR2 is FQGNSA in the germline V gene. The length of the CDR3 is 20 residues. The CDR3 loop reads CASSPGTGRLSGGYLNIQYF. For the CDR3, the DNA is TGTGCCAGCAGCCCTGGGACAGGGAGACTTAGTGGTGGCTATTTAAACATTCAGTACTTC.

The chain couples TRBV20-1 to TRBJ1-2; D is possibly TRBD1 (5 bases). The V and J ends lost 6 bases and 4 bases respectively, with 12 bases between them. Germline CDR1 DFQATT, CDR2 SNEGSKA (reference sequence). CDR3 size: 12 residues. In DNA form, the CDR3 reads TGCAGTGCCACCGGGACCGCCTATGGCTACACCTTC. Translation gives CSATGTAYGYTF.